Listed below are T cell receptor beta chains from one sample, sequenced in a study of T cell changes during pregnancy in multiple sclerosis. TCRdb's table, derived via immunoSEQ multiplex PCR, lists solely in-frame clones and lacks some. Among more than 55,000 clones, approximately 86% were seen once, and the ten largest hold 0.38%. Here the sequenced sample was CD4+ T cells from peripheral blood mononuclear cells, taken in the third trimester of pregnancy. The receptors originated from a female donor with multiple sclerosis, enrolled in a pregnancy study. CDR3s include the opening cysteine and the closing phenylalanine or tryptophan. The D gene is left open where the match is weak. Clone sizes are given selectively: once, few, many, or a class where the clone is expanded.

>-|TRBJ1-5|TRBV7-9|TRBD1
CASSLGTGVNQPQHF
TGTGCCAGCAGCTTAGGGACAGGGGTCAATCAGCCCCAGCATTTT
>-|TRBJ2-4|TRBV5-5|-
CASSFQISRGEIQYF
TGTGCCAGCAGCTTCCAAATTTCCAGAGGCGAAATTCAGTACTTC
>-|TRBJ2-5|TRBV7-3|TRBD2
CASSSTGTSGGIVETQYF
TGTGCCAGCAGCTCCACCGGGACTAGCGGGGGGATCGTGGAGACCCAGTACTTC
>-|TRBJ1-5|TRBV19|TRBD1
CASSIDWTGGAAYQPQHF
TGTGCCAGTAGTATAGATTGGACAGGGGGCGCGGCATATCAGCCCCAGCATTTT
>once|TRBJ1-1|TRBV7-7|-
CASSLDSGANTEAFF
TGTGCCAGCAGCTTAGATTCAGGGGCGAACACTGAAGCTTTCTTT
>once|TRBJ1-2|TRBV6-1|-
CASSVQGLDGYTF
TGTGCCAGCAGTGTTCAGGGTTTAGATGGCTACACCTTC
>-|TRBJ1-1|TRBV19|-
CASSMDLQGTEAFF
TGTGCCAGTAGTATGGATCTGCAGGGGACTGAAGCTTTCTTT
>few|TRBJ2-2|TRBV12-5|-
CASGLGQNTGELFF
TGTGCTAGTGGTTTGGGGCAGAACACCGGGGAGCTGTTTTTT
>-|TRBJ1-2|TRBV7-9|-
CASSSPAGGYTF
TGTGCCAGCAGCTCCCCGGCGGGTGGCTACACCTTC
>-|TRBJ1-1|TRBV12-5|-
CASGAQGEGTEAFF
TGTGCTAGTGGTGCACAGGGAGAGGGCACTGAAGCTTTCTTT
>-|TRBJ2-2|TRBV5-6|-
CASSFRTAAGELFF
TGTGCCAGCAGCTTTCGCACAGCGGCCGGGGAGCTGTTTTTT
>-|TRBJ2-7|TRBV5-4|TRBD2
CASSLGEREGHEQYF
TGTGCCAGCAGCTTGGGCGAACGGGAGGGCCACGAGCAGTACTTC
>-|TRBJ1-2|TRBV27|TRBD1
CASSYLAGGGYTF
TGTGCCAGCAGTTACTTGGCAGGGGGTGGCTACACCTTC
>-|TRBJ2-7|TRBV7-9|-
CASTLSSKQYF
TGTGCCAGCACCCTCTCGAGTAAGCAGTACTTC
>-|TRBJ1-6|TRBV2|TRBD1
CASSPRDRNSPLHF
TGTGCCAGCAGTCCCCGGGACAGAAATTCACCCCTCCACTTT
>-|TRBJ2-2|TRBV7-3|TRBD1
CASSIGQANTGELFF
TGTGCCAGCAGCATCGGACAGGCGAACACCGGGGAGCTGTTTTTT
>few|TRBJ1-5|TRBV7-2|TRBD1
CASSYRGDQPQHF
TGTGCCAGCAGCTACAGGGGCGATCAGCCCCAGCATTTT
>once|TRBJ2-5|TRBV18|TRBD1
CASSPVDRVGETQYF
TGTGCCAGCTCACCCGTGGACAGGGTGGGAGAGACCCAGTACTTC
>-|TRBJ2-3|TRBV19|TRBD1
CASSPDGQGGTDTQYF
TGTGCCAGTAGTCCGGATGGACAGGGGGGCACAGATACGCAGTATTTT
>once|TRBJ2-5|TRBV5-1|-
CASSLETQETQYF
TGCGCCAGCAGCTTGGAGACTCAAGAGACCCAGTACTTC
>-|TRBJ1-5|TRBV7-9|-
CASSGGVVSNQPQHF
TGTGCCAGCTCGGGGGGGGTCGTTAGCAATCAGCCCCAGCATTTT
>many|TRBJ2-7|TRBV4-3|TRBD1
CASSREIGTGYEQYF
TGCGCCAGCAGCCGTGAAATCGGGACAGGCTACGAGCAGTACTTC
>-|TRBJ2-5|TRBV5-1|TRBD1
CANSLGQGGGETQYF
TGCGCCAACTCGCTTGGACAGGGCGGAGGAGAGACCCAGTACTTC
>few|TRBJ1-2|TRBV5-5|-
CASSLDPGRANYGYTF
TGTGCCAGCAGCTTGGATCCGGGAAGGGCTAACTATGGCTACACCTTC
>-|TRBJ1-1|TRBV6-6|TRBD1
CASNPPGQGRAFF
TGTGCCAGCAACCCACCGGGACAGGGGAGGGCTTTCTTT
>-|TRBJ1-2|TRBV7-2|-
CASSLAWTANYGYTF
TGTGCCAGCAGCTTGGCTTGGACAGCTAACTATGGCTACACCTTC
>-|TRBJ1-2|TRBV9|-
CASSPLPGGRGYTF
TGTGCCAGCAGCCCTCTCCCGGGGGGCCGGGGCTACACCTTC
>few|TRBJ1-5|TRBV30|-
CAWSGTGNQPQHF
TGTGCCTGGAGTGGGACAGGCAATCAGCCCCAGCATTTT
>-|TRBJ1-2|TRBV27|-
CASSTQGFGYTF
TGTGCCAGCAGTACTCAGGGTTTTGGCTACACCTTC
>-|TRBJ2-7|TRBV10-1|TRBD2
CASSVSRLAGGPSYEQYF
TGCGCCAGCAGTGTCAGTCGCCTAGCGGGAGGACCCTCCTACGAGCAGTACTTC
>-|TRBJ2-7|TRBV7-2|-
CASSGRTATYYEQYF
TGTGCCAGCAGCGGAAGGACAGCGACGTACTACGAGCAGTACTTC
>-|TRBJ1-1|TRBV7-2|TRBD1
CASSFQTGMNTEAFF
TGTGCCAGCAGTTTTCAGACAGGGATGAACACTGAAGCTTTCTTT
>few|TRBJ1-2|TRBV29-1|-
CSVEDRNGGYTF
TGCAGCGTTGAAGACCGGAACGGGGGCTACACCTTC
>-|TRBJ2-3|TRBV23-1|TRBD1
CASSQGQGVNPNFTDTQYF
TGCGCCAGCAGTCAAGGACAGGGGGTAAACCCTAACTTCACAGATACGCAGTATTTT
>-|TRBJ2-7|TRBV27|-
CASSSQNRVHEQYF
TGTGCCAGCAGTTCCCAAAACAGGGTTCACGAGCAGTACTTC
>-|TRBJ1-2|TRBV7-2|TRBD1
CASIPDPGQGLGGYTF
TGTGCCAGCATCCCAGACCCGGGACAGGGCCTTGGGGGCTACACCTTC
>-|TRBJ1-1|TRBV7-2|-
CASSQIMNTEAFF
TGTGCCAGCAGTCAGATTATGAACACTGAAGCTTTCTTT
>-|TRBJ2-3|TRBV5-1|TRBD2
CASSTGLAGGGLTDTQYF
TGCGCCAGCAGCACCGGACTAGCGGGAGGAGGTTTGACAGATACGCAGTATTTT
>-|TRBJ2-1|TRBV5-1|-
CASSLLGDTYNEQFF
TGCGCCAGCAGCTTGTTAGGGGACACCTATAATGAGCAGTTCTTC
>-|TRBJ1-2|TRBV21-1|-
CASREGASDPLSGYTF
TGTGCCAGCAGGGAGGGGGCGAGCGACCCTCTTTCCGGCTACACCTTC